The rows below give T cell receptor beta chains drawn from one sample of a study of regulatory T cells in long-lasting Graves disease. Via MiXCR, TCRdb re-called the multiplex PCR reads, giving one row per CDR3 protein. The top ten clones hold less than 25% of a sample with approximately 230,000 distinct CDR3 sequences, 15% to 20% of them seen once. Here the sequenced sample was peripheral blood mononuclear cells (PBMCs), taken at new diagnosis, from a patient treated with antithyroid drugs. The receptors were sampled from a female donor with Graves disease. The CDR3 runs from the conserved cysteine through the conserved F or W. A D gene is named only where the DNA matches it firmly. Size is omitted from some rows. Given values are once, few, many or a class for expanded clones.

j_call,v_call,clone_size,d_call,cdr3_nt,cdr3_aa
TRBJ2-3,TRBV5-6,.,.,TGTGCCAGCAGCCGGGTCGGCCTTAAAGATACGCAGTATTTT,CASSRVGLKDTQYF
TRBJ2-7,TRBV28,many,TRBD2,TGTGCCAGCAGTTTATCCGGGAGGCCCTCCTACGAGCAGTACTTC,CASSLSGRPSYEQYF
TRBJ2-5,TRBV11-2,many,.,TGTGCCAGCACCTTGCAAGAGACCCAGTACTTC,CASTLQETQYF
TRBJ2-7,TRBV4-1,.,.,TGCGCCAGCAGCCATACCCTCATCCACTGGCGGAGCTACGAGCAGTACTTC,CASSHTLIHWRSYEQYF
TRBJ2-7,TRBV28,many,.,TGTGCCAGCAGCGACAGCGATACCTACGAGCAGTACTTC,CASSDSDTYEQYF
TRBJ2-1,TRBV3-1,many,.,TGTGCCAGCAGCCAAGCCCGGACTCGCACAACAATCCCAGAGCAGTTCTTC,CASSQARTRTTIPEQFF
TRBJ2-5,TRBV6-5,many,.,TGTGCCAGCAGTTACTCGAGACGGTCCCTGGGAGAGACCCAGTACTTC,CASSYSRRSLGETQYF
TRBJ1-2,TRBV11-2,many,.,TGTGCCAGCAGCTTAGTCGCCGGCAGCCCCTATGGCTACACCTTC,CASSLVAGSPYGYTF
TRBJ2-1,TRBV5-4,many,TRBD2,TGTGCCAGCACTAACGGCCGACTAGCGGAGCAAAGCTCCTACAATGAGCAGTTCTTC,CASTNGRLAEQSSYNEQFF
TRBJ2-1,TRBV3-1,many,.,TGTGCCAGCAGCCAAGAATCACACCCCTCCTACAATGAGCAGTTCTTC,CASSQESHPSYNEQFF
TRBJ2-5,TRBV6-5,many,.,TGTGCCAGCAGTTACTCGGGCAGGGTTGACCAAGAGACCCAGTACTTC,CASSYSGRVDQETQYF
TRBJ1-6,TRBV4-3,many,.,TGCGCCAGCAGCCAAGAGACGGGACGGGTTCGCTCACCCCTCCACTTT,CASSQETGRVRSPLHF
TRBJ1-2,TRBV5-8,many,TRBD1,TGTGCCAGCAGCCCCGGACAGGGGGGGTACTATGGCTACACCTTC,CASSPGQGGYYGYTF
TRBJ1-3,TRBV4-1,.,.,TGCGCCAGCAGCCCTGGACACGGTCCCCTCTCTGGAAACACCATATATTTT,CASSPGHGPLSGNTIYF
TRBJ2-3,TRBV11-3,.,.,TGTGCCAGCAGCTTAGATCGGTACAGGTCAAGCGTGGATACGCAGTATTTT,CASSLDRYRSSVDTQYF
TRBJ1-3,TRBV2,many,.,TGTGCCAGCAGTGAAAGCCGCGCTTTCTCTGGAAACACCATATATTTT,CASSESRAFSGNTIYF
TRBJ1-6,TRBV20-1,many,TRBD1,TGCAGTGCTAGGGACAGGCATTCACCCCTCCACTTT,CSARDRHSPLHF
TRBJ2-1,TRBV28,.,.,TGTGCCAGCAAGGAGGGAGTACCCAATGAGCAGTTCTTC,CASKEGVPNEQFF
TRBJ2-2,TRBV20-1,.,.,TGCAGTGCTAGAGAGGGCGGTTCAGTCGGGGAGCTGTTTTTT,CSAREGGSVGELFF
TRBJ1-3,TRBV27,many,.,TGTGCCAGCAGTCCCTGGGGGGCTGGAAACACCATATATTTT,CASSPWGAGNTIYF
TRBJ1-1,TRBV27,.,.,TGTGCCAGCAGTTTAGGGGCAGGGGCGAACACTGAAGCTTTCTTT,CASSLGAGANTEAFF
TRBJ1-6,TRBV30,many,TRBD1,TGTGCCTGGACAGGGGGCAGTTCACCCCTCCACTTT,CAWTGGSSPLHF
TRBJ1-1,TRBV7-9,many,.,TGTGCCAGCAGCTATCAGGGTGGCACTGAAGCTTTCTTT,CASSYQGGTEAFF
TRBJ2-5,TRBV18,few,TRBD1,TGTGCCAGCTCACCACCGACAGGGTTTCAAGAGACCCAGTACTTC,CASSPPTGFQETQYF
TRBJ2-1,TRBV4-1,many,TRBD1,TGCGCCAGCAGCCAAGAGTGGGGGACAGGCAAGTATGAGCAGTTCTTC,CASSQEWGTGKYEQFF
TRBJ2-1,TRBV28,few,TRBD2,TGTGCCAGCAGCGATCCGGGACTAGCGGGAGGGCGTCCTGAGCAGTTCTTC,CASSDPGLAGGRPEQFF
TRBJ2-2,TRBV5-1,.,.,TGCGCCAGCAGCCGGGGCGACAGTGCCCTGGAGCTGTTTTTT,CASSRGDSALELFF
TRBJ1-1,TRBV6-1,many,.,TGTGCCAGCATTGACTCATGGGGGGCCACTGAAGCTTTCTTT,CASIDSWGATEAFF
TRBJ1-6,TRBV7-6,many,.,TGTGCCAGCAGCACCGGGGGGGCAGGTTCACCCCTCCACTTT,CASSTGGAGSPLHF
TRBJ2-1,TRBV29-1,many,TRBD2,TGCAGCGGCCGGGAGGGTCGAGATGAGCAGTTCTTC,CSGREGRDEQFF
TRBJ2-7,TRBV2,.,TRBD2,TGTGCCAGCAGTGAACCTCCTAGCGGGAGGGCCGGGTACGAGCAGTACTTC,CASSEPPSGRAGYEQYF
TRBJ2-6,TRBV27,many,TRBD1,TGTGCCAGCAGTTTAAGGGCAGGGGGCAGTTACTCTGGGGCCAACGTCCTGACTTTC,CASSLRAGGSYSGANVLTF
TRBJ2-1,TRBV11-3,.,TRBD2,TGTGCCAGCAGCCCGAACCTAGCGGGAGTGGAGGATGAGCAGTTCTTC,CASSPNLAGVEDEQFF
TRBJ1-1,TRBV13,.,TRBD1,TGTGCCAGCAGCGCCAGAGCAGGGGGAGGGGGAGCTTTCTTT,CASSARAGGGGAFF
TRBJ2-2,TRBV27,.,TRBD1,TGTGCCAGCAGTTTAGCCAGGGGGAGCGCCGGGGAGCTGTTTTTT,CASSLARGSAGELFF
TRBJ2-7,TRBV20-1,many,.,TGCAGTGCCCCAGGGGAGAGCTCCTACGAGCAGTACTTC,CSAPGESSYEQYF
TRBJ1-2,TRBV2,many,TRBD1,TGTGCCAGCAGTGGCTGGACAGGGGATGGCTACACCTTC,CASSGWTGDGYTF
TRBJ2-7,TRBV27,.,TRBD1,TGTGCCAGCAGCCGCTCCGGGACAGGACAGCTGATGAAATACGAGCAGTACTTC,CASSRSGTGQLMKYEQYF
TRBJ2-1,TRBV20-1,.,.,TGCAGTGCTCACCCCTGGGACACCACCTACAATGAGCAGTTCTTC,CSAHPWDTTYNEQFF
TRBJ1-2,TRBV6-1,many,.,TGTGCCAGCAGACCCGTCGGACGGTCCTATGGCTACACCTTC,CASRPVGRSYGYTF
TRBJ2-1,TRBV20-1,.,TRBD2,TGCAGTGCTAGAGGACTAGCGGGTAAGAGCTCCTACAATGAGCAGTTCTTC,CSARGLAGKSSYNEQFF
TRBJ2-5,TRBV20-1,.,.,TGCAGTGCTCGAGTGGGGAGCGAGGGAGGCGAGACCCAGTACTTC,CSARVGSEGGETQYF
TRBJ2-1,TRBV20-1,many,TRBD1,TGCAGTGCTAGGGCTGGACAGGCCTACAATGAGCAGTTCTTC,CSARAGQAYNEQFF
TRBJ2-3,TRBV9,few,TRBD2,TGTGCCAGCAGCGTAGGGTCGAGCGGGACTTCAGATACGCAGTATTTT,CASSVGSSGTSDTQYF
TRBJ2-2,TRBV19,.,TRBD2,TGTGCCAGTAGTATATGGGGGAGGGCCAACGGGGAGCTGTTTTTT,CASSIWGRANGELFF
TRBJ2-4,TRBV12-3/TRBV12-4,many,.,TGTGCCAGCAGTTTAGCGCCCCAGGGGTGGCGGGCCAAAAACATTCAGTACTTC,CASSLAPQGWRAKNIQYF
TRBJ2-5,TRBV24-1,many,TRBD2,TGTGCCACCAGTGACCCCAGCAGCGGGAGAGAGGAGACCCAGTACTTC,CATSDPSSGREETQYF
TRBJ1-4,TRBV2,many,.,TGTGCCAGCAGTGGGACGTATTCAACTAATGAAAAACTGTTTTTT,CASSGTYSTNEKLFF
TRBJ2-4,TRBV27,many,.,TGTGCCAGCAGTTTAAGGGGCCTCATAGCCAAAAACATTCAGTACTTC,CASSLRGLIAKNIQYF
TRBJ2-1,TRBV18,many,.,TGTGCCAGCAGCCCAGGTGCCAATGAGCAGTTCTTC,CASSPGANEQFF
TRBJ2-2,TRBV5-1,.,TRBD2,TGCGCCAGCAGCTTGACCCAAGCGGGAGGATACGCCGGGGAGCTGTTTTTT,CASSLTQAGGYAGELFF
TRBJ1-5,TRBV12-3/TRBV12-4,many,.,TGTGCCAGCAGCGGATATAGCAATCAGCCCCAGCATTTT,CASSGYSNQPQHF
TRBJ1-2,TRBV10-3,few,.,TGTGCCATCAGTGAGGGGAGTGGCTACACCTTC,CAISEGSGYTF
TRBJ2-7,TRBV18,many,TRBD2,TGTGCCAGCTCACCGGGACTAGGCATCAGTGAGCAGTACTTC,CASSPGLGISEQYF
TRBJ1-5,TRBV6-1,many,.,TGTGCCAGCAGTGAAGCTTCAGAGGGGCTCATAGGAAATCAGCCCCAGCATTTT,CASSEASEGLIGNQPQHF